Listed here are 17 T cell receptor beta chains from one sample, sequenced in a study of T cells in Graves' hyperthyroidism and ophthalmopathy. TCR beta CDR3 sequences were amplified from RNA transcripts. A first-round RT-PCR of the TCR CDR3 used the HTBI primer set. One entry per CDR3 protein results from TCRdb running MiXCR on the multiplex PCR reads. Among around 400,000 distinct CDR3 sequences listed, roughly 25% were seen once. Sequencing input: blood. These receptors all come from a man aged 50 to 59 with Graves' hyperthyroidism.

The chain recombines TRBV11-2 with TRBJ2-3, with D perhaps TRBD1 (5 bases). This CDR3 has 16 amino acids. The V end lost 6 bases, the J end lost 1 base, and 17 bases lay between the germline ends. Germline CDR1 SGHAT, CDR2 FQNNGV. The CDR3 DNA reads TGTGCCAGCAGTCGACAGCGCGGCGCGGGCACAGATACGCAGTATTTT. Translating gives CASSRQRGAGTDTQYF. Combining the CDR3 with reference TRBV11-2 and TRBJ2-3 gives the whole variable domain EAGVAQSPRYKIIEKRQSVAFWCNPISGHATLYWYQQILGQGPKLLIQFQNNGVVDDSQLPKDRFSAERLKGVDSTLKIQPAKLEDSAVYLCASSRQRGAGTDTQYFGPGTRLTVL.

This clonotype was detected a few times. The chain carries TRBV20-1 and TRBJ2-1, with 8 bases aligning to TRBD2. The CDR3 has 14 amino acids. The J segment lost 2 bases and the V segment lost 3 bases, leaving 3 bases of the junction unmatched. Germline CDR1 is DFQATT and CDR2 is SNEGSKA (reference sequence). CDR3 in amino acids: CSASGRAAYNEQFF. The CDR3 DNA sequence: TGCAGTGCTAGCGGGAGGGCCGCCTACAATGAGCAGTTCTTC.

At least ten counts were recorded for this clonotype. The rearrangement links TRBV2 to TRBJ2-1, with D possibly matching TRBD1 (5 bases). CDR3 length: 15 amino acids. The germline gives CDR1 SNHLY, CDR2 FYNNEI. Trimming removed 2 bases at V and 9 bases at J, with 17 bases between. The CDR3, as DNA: TGTGCCAGCAGTGAAAGCCAAGTCGCGCAGGGTGAGCAGTTCTTC. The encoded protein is CASSESQVAQGEQFF.

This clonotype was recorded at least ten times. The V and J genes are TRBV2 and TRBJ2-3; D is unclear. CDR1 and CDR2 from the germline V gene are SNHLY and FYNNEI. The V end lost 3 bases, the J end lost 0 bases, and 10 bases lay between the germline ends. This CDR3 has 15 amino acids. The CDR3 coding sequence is TGTGCCAGCAGTGACTGGTCCCGGAGCACAGATACGCAGTATTTT. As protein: CASSDWSRSTDTQYF.

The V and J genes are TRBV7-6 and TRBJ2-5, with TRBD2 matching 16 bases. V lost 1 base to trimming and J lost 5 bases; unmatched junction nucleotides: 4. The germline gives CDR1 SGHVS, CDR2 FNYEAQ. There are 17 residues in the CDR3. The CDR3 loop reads CASSLEGTSGRDETQYF. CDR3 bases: TGTGCCAGCAGCTTAGAAGGGACTAGCGGGAGGGACGAGACCCAGTACTTC. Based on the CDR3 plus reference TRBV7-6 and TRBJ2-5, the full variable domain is GAGVSQSPRYKVTKRGQDVALRCDPISGHVSLYWYRQALGQGPEFLTYFNYEAQQDKSGLPNDRFSAERPEGSISTLTIQRTEQRDSAMYRCASSLEGTSGRDETQYFGPGTRLLVL.

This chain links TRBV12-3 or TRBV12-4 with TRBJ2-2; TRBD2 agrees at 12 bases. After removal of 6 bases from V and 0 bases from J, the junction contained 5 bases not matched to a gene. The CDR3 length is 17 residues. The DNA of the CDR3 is TGTGCCAGCAGCTTAACTAGCGGGAGGCCGAACACCGGGGAGCTGTTTTTT. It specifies CASSLTSGRPNTGELFF.

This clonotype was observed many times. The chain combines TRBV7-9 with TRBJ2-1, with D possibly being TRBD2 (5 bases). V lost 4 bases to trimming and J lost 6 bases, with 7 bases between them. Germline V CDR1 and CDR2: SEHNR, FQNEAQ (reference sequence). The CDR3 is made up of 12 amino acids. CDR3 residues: CASSSGLNEQFF. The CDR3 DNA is TGTGCCAGCAGCTCCGGACTCAATGAGCAGTTCTTC.

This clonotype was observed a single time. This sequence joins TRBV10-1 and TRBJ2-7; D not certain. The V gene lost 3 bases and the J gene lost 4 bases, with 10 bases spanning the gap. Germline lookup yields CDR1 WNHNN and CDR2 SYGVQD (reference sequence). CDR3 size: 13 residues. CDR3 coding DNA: TGCGCCAGCAGTGACCCCCCGGCGTACGAGCAGTACTTC. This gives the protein CASSDPPAYEQYF.

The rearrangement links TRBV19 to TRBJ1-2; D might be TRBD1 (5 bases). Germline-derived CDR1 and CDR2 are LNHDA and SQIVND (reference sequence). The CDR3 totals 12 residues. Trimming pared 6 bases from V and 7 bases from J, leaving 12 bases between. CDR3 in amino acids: CASRGHGTGYTF. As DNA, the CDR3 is TGTGCCAGTAGAGGACACGGAACTGGCTACACCTTC.

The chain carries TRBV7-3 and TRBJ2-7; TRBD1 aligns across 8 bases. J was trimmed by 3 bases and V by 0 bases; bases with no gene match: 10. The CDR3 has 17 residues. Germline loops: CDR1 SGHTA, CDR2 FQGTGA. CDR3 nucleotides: TGTGCCAGCAGCTTAACCCACAGGGGGTCCTCTGGCTACGAGCAGTACTTC. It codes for CASSLTHRGSSGYEQYF.

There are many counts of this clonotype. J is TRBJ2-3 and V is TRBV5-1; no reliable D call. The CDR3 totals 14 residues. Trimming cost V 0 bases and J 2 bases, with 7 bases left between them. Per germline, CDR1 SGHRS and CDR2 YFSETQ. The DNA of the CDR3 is TGCGCCAGCAGCTTGGGTACCTACACAGATACGCAGTATTTT. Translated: CASSLGTYTDTQYF.

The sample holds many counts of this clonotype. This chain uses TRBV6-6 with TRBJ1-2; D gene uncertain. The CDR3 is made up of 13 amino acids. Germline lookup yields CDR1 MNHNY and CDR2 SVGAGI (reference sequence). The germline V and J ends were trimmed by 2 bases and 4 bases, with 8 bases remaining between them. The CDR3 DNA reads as TGTGCCAGCAGTTACATCCGTGGCTATGGCTACACCTTC. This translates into CASSYIRGYGYTF.

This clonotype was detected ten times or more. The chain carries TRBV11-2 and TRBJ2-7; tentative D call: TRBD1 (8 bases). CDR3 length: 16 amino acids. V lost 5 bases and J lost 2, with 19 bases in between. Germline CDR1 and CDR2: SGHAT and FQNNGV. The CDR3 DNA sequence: TGTGCCAGCAGCCTAGCATGGACAGGGAGGGCCTACGAGCAGTACTTC. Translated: CASSLAWTGRAYEQYF.

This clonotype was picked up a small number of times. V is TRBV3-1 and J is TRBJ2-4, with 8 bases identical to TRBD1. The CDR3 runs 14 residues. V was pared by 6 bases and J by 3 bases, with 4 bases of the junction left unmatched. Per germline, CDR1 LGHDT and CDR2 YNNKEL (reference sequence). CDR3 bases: TGTGCCAGCAGACAGACAGGGGACAAAAACATTCAGTACTTC. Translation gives CASRQTGDKNIQYF.

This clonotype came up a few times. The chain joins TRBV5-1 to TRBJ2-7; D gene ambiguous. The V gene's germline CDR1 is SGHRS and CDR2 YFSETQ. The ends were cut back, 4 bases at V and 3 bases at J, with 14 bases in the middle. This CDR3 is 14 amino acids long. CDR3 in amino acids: CASSPDNTNYEQYF. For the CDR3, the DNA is TGCGCCAGCAGCCCGGATAACACGAACTACGAGCAGTACTTC. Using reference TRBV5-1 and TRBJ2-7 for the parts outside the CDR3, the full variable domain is KAGVTQTPRYLIKTRGQQVTLSCSPISGHRSVSWYQQTPGQGLQFLFEYFSETQRNKGNFPGRFSGRQFSNSRSEMNVSTLELGDSALYLCASSPDNTNYEQYFGPGTRLTVT.

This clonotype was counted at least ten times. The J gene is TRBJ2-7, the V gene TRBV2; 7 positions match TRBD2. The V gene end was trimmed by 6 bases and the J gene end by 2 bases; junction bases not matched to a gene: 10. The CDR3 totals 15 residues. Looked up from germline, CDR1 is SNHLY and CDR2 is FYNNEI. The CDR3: CASRPGGIGPYEQYF. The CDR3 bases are TGTGCCAGCAGACCCGGGGGGATTGGTCCCTACGAGCAGTACTTC. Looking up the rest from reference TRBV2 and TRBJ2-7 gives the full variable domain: EPEVTQTPSHQVTQMGQEVILRCVPISNHLYFYWYRQILGQKVEFLVSFYNNEISEKSEIFDDQFSVERPDGSNFTLKIRSTKLEDSAMYFCASRPGGIGPYEQYFGPGTRLTVT.

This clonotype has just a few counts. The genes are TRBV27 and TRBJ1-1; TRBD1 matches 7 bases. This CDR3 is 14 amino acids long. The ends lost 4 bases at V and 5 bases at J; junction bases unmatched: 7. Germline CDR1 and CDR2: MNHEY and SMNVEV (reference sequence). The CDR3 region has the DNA TGTGCCAGCAGTTACCTACAGGGGAATACTGAAGCTTTCTTT. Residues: CASSYLQGNTEAFF.